The sample holds a few counts of the clone carrying this TCR beta chain. This specimen comes from a study of blood T cell repertoires in COVID-19. Study in general: From T cells, B-cell-depleted T cells, or PBMCs came the material, which was cDNA or gDNA.

Sequencing used immunoSEQ multiplex PCR; TCRdb keeps in-frame clones, though not all of them. The table shows 200,000 or so clones, with roughly 85% occurring only once. The age range of participants was about 18 to 100 years, with residence in some 25 US areas. Cohorts were based on clinical histories the participants reported. Germline loops: CDR1 LGHNA, CDR2 YNFKEQ. There are 16 residues in the CDR3. V lost 1 base, J lost 0 bases, and 12 bases lay in between. This receptor was obtained from a woman aged 40 to 49 with acute COVID-19. The specimen was PBMCs or T cells enriched from blood (not recorded which). V is TRBV4-2 and J is TRBJ1-1; the D gene is possibly TRBD1 (6 bases). CDR3 bases: TGTGCCAGCAGCCAAGGGACGGGGGGCATGAACACTGAAGCTTTCTTT. Residues: CASSQGTGGMNTEAFF.